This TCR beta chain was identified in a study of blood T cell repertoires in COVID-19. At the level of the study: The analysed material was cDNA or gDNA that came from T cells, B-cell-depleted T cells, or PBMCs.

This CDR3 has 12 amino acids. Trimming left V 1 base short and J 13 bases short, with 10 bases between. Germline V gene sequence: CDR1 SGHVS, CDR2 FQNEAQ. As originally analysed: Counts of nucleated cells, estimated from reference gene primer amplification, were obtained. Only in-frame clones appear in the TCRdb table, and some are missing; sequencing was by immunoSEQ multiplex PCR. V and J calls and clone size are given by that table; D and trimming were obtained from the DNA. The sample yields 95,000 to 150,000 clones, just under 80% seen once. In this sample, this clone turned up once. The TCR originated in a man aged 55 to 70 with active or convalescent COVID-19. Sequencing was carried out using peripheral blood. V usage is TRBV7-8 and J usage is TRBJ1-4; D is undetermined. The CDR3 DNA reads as TGTGCCAGCAGCTTAGTTGAGGGAGGACTGTTTTTT. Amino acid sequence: CASSLVEGGLFF.